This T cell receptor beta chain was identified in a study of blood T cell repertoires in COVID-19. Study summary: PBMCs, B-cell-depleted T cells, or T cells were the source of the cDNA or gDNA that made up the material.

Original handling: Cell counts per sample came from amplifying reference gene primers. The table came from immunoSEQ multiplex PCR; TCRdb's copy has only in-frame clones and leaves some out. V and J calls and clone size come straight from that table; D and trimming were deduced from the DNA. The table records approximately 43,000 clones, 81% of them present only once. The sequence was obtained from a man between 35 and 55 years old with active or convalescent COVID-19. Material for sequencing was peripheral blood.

This CDR3 reads CASSFGSLNQPQHF. The CDR3 DNA follows: TGCGCCAGCAGTTTCGGGTCTTTAAATCAGCCCCAGCATTTT. The rearrangement links TRBV10-2 to TRBJ1-5; no clear D. The germline V and J ends were trimmed by 5 bases and 4 bases, with 12 bases remaining between them. The CDR3 is 14 amino acids. Germline CDR1 WSHSY, CDR2 SAAADI.